The source of this T cell receptor beta chain is a study of cytomegalovirus exposure and HLA in healthy donors. Looking at the study overall: Unique TCRs from HLA-typed donors, 70 million to 100 million of them, were held in an early data release. Study-level results: In an earlier analysis, about 87% or about 30%: the productive usage of most TCR beta V segments. A further, later analysis showed that HLA-associated TCR beta chains (compared with equally common others) were more clonally expanded.

Looked up from germline, CDR1 is LNHNV and CDR2 is YYDKDF (reference sequence). Trimming left V 0 bases short and J 4 bases short, with 12 bases between. The CDR3 is 15 amino acids. The PCR was carried out with 60 Vbeta primers and 13 Jbeta primers. Measured with immunoSEQ multiplex PCR; TCRdb has only the in-frame clones, and not every one. Here the sample spans some 120,000 clones, roughly 88% being singletons. With regard to this clone: Its matching antigen is unknown.

Material: PBMCs. The chain employs TRBV15 and TRBJ2-5, with D possibly TRBD2 on 6 matching bases. The receptor comes from a young woman in good health and CMV-seropositive. Here the CDR3 DNA reads TGTGCCACCAGCAGAGATCGCGCAGCGGGAGAGACCCAGTACTTC. Protein product: CATSRDRAAGETQYF.